This TCR beta chain derives from a study of blood T cell repertoires in COVID-19 (dated by TCRdb to the early 2020s). At the level of the whole study: Collaborator samples came from the United States, Italy and Spain and covered acute and convalescent phases of COVID-19. The prospective study material was composed of cDNA or gDNA derived from T cells, B-cell-depleted T cells, or PBMCs. Subjects who had been exposed to COVID-19, were actively infected with it, or had recovered from it provided the deeply sampled blood TCRbeta repertoires that made up the dataset. The repertoires were released in a freely available public database intended as a resource for research on the immune response to SARS-CoV-2. The samples were drawn from the first 160 participants of the ongoing ImmuneRACE study and from some 1,300 subjects provided by 6 global collaborators. A de-identified subject ID, COVID-19 status, age in years and sex were almost always included in the sample metadata. Where available, HLA class I and class II types were obtained from metadata supplied by the sample provider rather than from assay-based typing. General study outcomes and caveats: How much clinical and demographic metadata was included differed by source and by participant, and the metadata was provided uncurated.

To note about this clone: Its antigen remains unidentified. No base quality information exists; no much larger clone differs at one position.

TCRbeta CDR3 regions were amplified from genomic DNA using the immunoSEQ Assay, a bias-controlled multiplex PCR. In the authors' own workflow: The number of nucleated cells in each sample was estimated by amplification of reference gene primers within the assay. To quantify the absolute abundance of each unique TCRbeta CDR3 rearrangement, sequence reads were collapsed and filtered. Productive Simpson clonality was computed per sample as the square root of Simpson's diversity index over productive rearrangements. The table was pulled from immuneACCESS by TCRdb, which kept in-frame rearrangements only. Such tables lose some clones; where checked, under half of the loss comes from unresolved V genes, and the rest has no known cause. For V, J and clone size, that table is used; D and trimming come from the DNA. The sample data list some 490,000 clones, and 80% to 90% of these were observed just once. The ten biggest clones cover just over 8% of the sample.

The germline V gene yields KGHSH for CDR1 and LQKENI for CDR2. The CDR3 has 14 amino acids, counting the end cysteine and phenylalanine. Only CDR3 DNA is held: 42 bases, read in frame from base 1. The trim is 2 bases for V and 2 bases for J, with a gap of 9 bases between the germline ends. Participants in the prospective study were enrolled through a virtual design, were aged roughly 18 to 90 years, and lived in approximately 25 United States geographic areas. Cohort assignment in the prospective study relied on participant-reported clinical history from a screening survey and a study questionnaire. For ImmuneRACE Cohort 3, a participant was defined as recovered based on two consecutive negative NP/OP PCR tests, clearance by a healthcare professional, or resolution of symptoms. In the prospective study, whole blood, serum and a nasopharyngeal or oropharyngeal swab were collected from each participant by mobile phlebotomists. Prospective study participants could optionally give additional blood draws and questionnaires over an approximately two-month period. Prospective study blood samples were shipped either frozen or at room temperature before DNA extraction.

The V gene is TRBV18 and the J gene is TRBJ2-5; the D gene remains uncertain. This sequence was found in a woman in her fifties or sixties who had recovered from COVID-19. Sequences were obtained from PBMCs or T cells enriched from blood (not recorded which). For the CDR3, the sequence is CASSPGLNQETQYF. The DNA sequence is TGTGCCAGCTCACCAGGGCTGAATCAAGAGACCCAGTACTTC.